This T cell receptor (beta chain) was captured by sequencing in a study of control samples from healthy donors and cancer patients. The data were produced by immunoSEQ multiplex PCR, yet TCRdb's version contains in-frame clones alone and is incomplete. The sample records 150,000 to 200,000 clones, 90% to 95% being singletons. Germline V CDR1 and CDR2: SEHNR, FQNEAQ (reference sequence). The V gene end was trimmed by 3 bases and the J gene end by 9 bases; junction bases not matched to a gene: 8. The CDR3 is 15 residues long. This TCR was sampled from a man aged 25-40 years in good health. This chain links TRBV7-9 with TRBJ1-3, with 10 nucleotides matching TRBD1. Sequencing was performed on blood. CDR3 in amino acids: CASSFGTGVGATIYF. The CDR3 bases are TGTGCCAGCAGCTTTGGGACAGGGGTTGGGGCCACCATATATTTT.